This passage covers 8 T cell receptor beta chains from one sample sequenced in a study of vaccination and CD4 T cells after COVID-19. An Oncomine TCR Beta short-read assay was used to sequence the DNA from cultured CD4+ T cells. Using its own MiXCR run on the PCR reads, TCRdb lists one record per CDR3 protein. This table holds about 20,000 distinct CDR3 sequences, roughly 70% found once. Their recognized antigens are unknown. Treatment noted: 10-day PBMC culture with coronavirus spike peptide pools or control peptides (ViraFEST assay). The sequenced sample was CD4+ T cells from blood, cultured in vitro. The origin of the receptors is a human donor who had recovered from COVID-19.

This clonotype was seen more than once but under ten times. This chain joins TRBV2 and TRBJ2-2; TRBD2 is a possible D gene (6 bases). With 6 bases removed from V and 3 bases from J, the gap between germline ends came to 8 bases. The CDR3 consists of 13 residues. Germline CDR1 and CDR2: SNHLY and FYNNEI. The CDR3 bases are TGTGCCAGCAGGGGGGACTACACCGGGGAGCTGTTTTTT. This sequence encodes CASRGDYTGELFF. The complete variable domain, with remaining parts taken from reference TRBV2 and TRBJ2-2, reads EPEVTQTPSHQVTQMGQEVILRCVPISNHLYFYWYRQILGQKVEFLVSFYNNEISEKSEIFDDQFSVERPDGSNFTLKIRSTKLEDSAMYFCASRGDYTGELFFGEGSRLTVL.

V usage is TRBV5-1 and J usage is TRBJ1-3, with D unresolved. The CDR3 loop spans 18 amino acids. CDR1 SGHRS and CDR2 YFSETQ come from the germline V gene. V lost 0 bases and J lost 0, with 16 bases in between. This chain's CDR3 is CASSLVSGPTRSGNTIYF. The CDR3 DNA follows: TGCGCCAGCAGCTTGGTATCTGGTCCGACCCGCTCTGGAAACACCATATATTTT.

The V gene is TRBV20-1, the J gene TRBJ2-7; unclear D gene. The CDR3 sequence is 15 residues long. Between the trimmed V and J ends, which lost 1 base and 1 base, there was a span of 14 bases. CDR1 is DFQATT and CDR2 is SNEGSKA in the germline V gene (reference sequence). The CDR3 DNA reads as TGCAGTGCTAGAGTTTTTGGCGCGATTTCCTACGAGCAGTACTTC. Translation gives CSARVFGAISYEQYF.

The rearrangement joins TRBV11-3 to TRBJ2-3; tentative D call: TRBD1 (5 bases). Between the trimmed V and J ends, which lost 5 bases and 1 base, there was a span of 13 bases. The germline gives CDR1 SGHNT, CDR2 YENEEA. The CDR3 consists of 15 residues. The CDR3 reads CASSKDGQRTDTQYF. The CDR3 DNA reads TGTGCCAGCAGCAAGGACGGACAACGCACAGATACGCAGTATTTT. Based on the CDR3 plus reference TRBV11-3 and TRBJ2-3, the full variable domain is EAGVVQSPRYKIIEKKQPVAFWCNPISGHNTLYWYLQNLGQGPELLIRYENEEAVDDSQLPKDRFSAERLKGVDSTLKIQPAELGDSAVYLCASSKDGQRTDTQYFGPGTRLTVL.

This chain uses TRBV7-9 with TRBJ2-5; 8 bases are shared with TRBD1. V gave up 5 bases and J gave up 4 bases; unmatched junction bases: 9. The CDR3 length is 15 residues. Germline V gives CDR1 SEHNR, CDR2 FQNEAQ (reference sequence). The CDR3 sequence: CASSGRTGTAETQYF. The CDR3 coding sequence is TGTGCCAGCAGCGGCCGGACAGGGACGGCAGAGACCCAGTACTTC.

CDR3 sequence (DNA): TGTGCCAGCATCCTTCGCGGGCCATATGGCTACACCTTC. Its protein product is CASILRGPYGYTF. The chain combines TRBV5-8 with TRBJ1-2; D call uncertain. The CDR3 length is 13 residues. The germline gives CDR1 SGHTS, CDR2 YDEGEE. Trimming shortened V by 6 bases and J by 5 bases, and 14 bases separated the two germline ends.

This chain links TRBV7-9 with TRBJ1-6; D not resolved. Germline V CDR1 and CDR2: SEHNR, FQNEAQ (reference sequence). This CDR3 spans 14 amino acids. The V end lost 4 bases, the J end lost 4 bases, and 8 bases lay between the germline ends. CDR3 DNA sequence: TGTGCCAGCAGCTATTCAGGTTATAATTCACCCCTCCACTTT. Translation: CASSYSGYNSPLHF.

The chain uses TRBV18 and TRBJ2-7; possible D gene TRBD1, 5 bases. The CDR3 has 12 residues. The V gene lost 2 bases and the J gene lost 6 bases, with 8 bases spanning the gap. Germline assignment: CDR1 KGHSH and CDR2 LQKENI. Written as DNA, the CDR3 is TGTGCCAGCTCACCATTAAGGGGCGAGCAGTACTTC. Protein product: CASSPLRGEQYF.